The 32 T cell receptor beta chains given below trace back to one sample, sequenced in a study of OX40 agonist ivuxolimab in advanced cancers. Sequencing used immunoSEQ multiplex PCR; TCRdb keeps in-frame clones, though not all of them. The table records roughly 60,000 clones, about nine tenths of them present only once. This sample comprised CD4+ or CD8+ T cells sorted from blood, obtained in a trial of the OX40 agonist ivuxolimab. The receptors originated from an adult with an advanced solid tumor such as melanoma, head and neck, liver or kidney cancer.

The chain joins TRBV5-4 to TRBJ2-1; the D gene is possibly TRBD1 (6 bases). The CDR3 consists of 13 residues. Germline CDR1 SGHNT, CDR2 YYREEE (reference sequence). Trimming removed 2 bases from V and 9 bases from J, with 12 bases in between. This chain's CDR3 is CASSFQFRGEQFF. The CDR3 nucleotides are TGTGCCAGCAGCTTCCAATTCAGGGGTGAGCAGTTCTTC.

This rearrangement joins TRBV7-8 to TRBJ2-7, with 7 bases matching TRBD1. From germline, CDR1 is SGHVS and CDR2 FQNEAQ. The J segment lost 5 bases and the V segment lost 4 bases, leaving 8 bases of the junction unmatched. This CDR3 is 14 amino acids long. The CDR3 region has the DNA TGTGCCAGCAGCTACAGGACAGGCGCCGACGAGCAGTACTTC. As protein: CASSYRTGADEQYF.

This chain connects TRBV18 to TRBJ2-1, with 13 bases aligning to TRBD2. Germline V gene data show CDR1 as KGHSH and CDR2 as LQKENI. The CDR3 is 15 residues long. V gave up 4 bases and J gave up 5 bases; unmatched junction bases: 2. Written as DNA, the CDR3 is TGTGCCAGCTCACTACTAGCGGGAGGGGACAATGAGCAGTTCTTC. Translated: CASSLLAGGDNEQFF.

The CDR3 DNA reads as TGTGCCAGCAGACGGGACAGCTATGGCTACACCTTC. Translating gives CASRRDSYGYTF. V and J are TRBV25-1 and TRBJ1-2; 7 bases map to TRBD1. The germline CDR1 and CDR2 sequences are MGHDK and SYGVNS. CDR3 length equals 12 residues. J lost 4 bases, V lost 6 bases, and 2 bases had no gene match.

This clone was counted between two and nine times. This chain joins TRBV2 and TRBJ1-1; 7 bases agree with TRBD1. With 10 bases clipped from V and 5 bases from J, the junction kept 7 bases outside the gene matches. The germline gives CDR1 SNHLY, CDR2 FYNNEI. The CDR3 covers 12 residues. Written as DNA, the CDR3 is TGTGCCAACACAGGGGTAGTGACTGAAGCTTTCTTT. Its translation: CANTGVVTEAFF.

In its sample, this clone was seen once. V usage is TRBV5-4 and J usage is TRBJ2-7; TRBD2 is a possible D gene (6 bases). V was pared by 2 bases and J by 6 bases, with 12 bases between. The CDR3 spans 13 residues. The germline CDR1 and CDR2 sequences are SGHNT and YYREEE (reference sequence). CDR3 sequence reads: CASSFWTTGEQYF. The CDR3 DNA sequence: TGTGCCAGCAGCTTCTGGACTACGGGCGAGCAGTACTTC. Filled out from reference TRBV5-4 and TRBJ2-7, the complete variable domain reads ETGVTQSPTHLIKTRGQQVTLRCSSQSGHNTVSWYQQALGQGPQFIFQYYREEENGRGNFPPRFSGLQFPNYSSELNVNALELDDSALYLCASSFWTTGEQYFGPGTRLTVT.

The CDR3 reads CASSPGAPNEQFF. In DNA, the CDR3 is TGTGCCAGCAGCCCGGGGGCCCCCAATGAGCAGTTCTTC. The chain joins TRBV7-3 to TRBJ2-7; D possibly matches TRBD1 or TRBD2 (6 bases each). The tail of the sequence fits TRBJ2-1 better, so the J call may be wrong. CDR1 and CDR2 from the germline V gene are SGHTA and FQGTGA. CDR3 size: 13 residues.

This clone was counted a few times. The chain uses TRBV6-6 and TRBJ1-5, with D uncertain. Germline V gives CDR1 MNHNY, CDR2 SVGAGI (reference sequence). CDR3 size: 14 residues. The V and J ends lost 6 bases and 1 base respectively, with 10 bases between them. For the CDR3, the DNA is TGTGCCAGCAGGGCGGGGAGAAGCAATCAGCCCCAGCATTTT. Amino acid sequence: CASRAGRSNQPQHF.

The rearrangement links TRBV18 to TRBJ2-1; D unclear. This CDR3 contains 15 residues. In germline, CDR1 is KGHSH, CDR2 LQKENI. Trimming shortened V by 3 bases and J by 0 bases, and 9 bases separated the two germline ends. CDR3 DNA: TGTGCCAGCTCACCCCGGCAGGACTCCTACAATGAGCAGTTCTTC. Residues: CASSPRQDSYNEQFF. Filled out from reference TRBV18 and TRBJ2-1, the complete variable domain reads NAGVMQNPRHLVRRRGQEARLRCSPMKGHSHVYWYRQLPEEGLKFMVYLQKENIIDESGMPKERFSAEFPKEGPSILRIQQVVRGDSAAYFCASSPRQDSYNEQFFGPGTRLTVL.

CDR3 nucleotide sequence: TGTGCCAGCAGCTTAGGTATATCGGGAGGGGACAATGAGCAGTTCTTC. It translates to CASSLGISGGDNEQFF. V and J are TRBV11-2 and TRBJ2-1; 8 positions match TRBD2. Germline CDR1 SGHAT, CDR2 FQNNGV. The CDR3 covers 16 residues. Unmatched junction bases numbered 7, after V lost 1 base and J lost 5 bases.

The chain combines TRBV30 with TRBJ1-4, with D unresolved. This CDR3 has 15 residues. Deletions cut 0 bases from V and 4 bases from J, with 12 bases between. The V gene's germline CDR1 is GTSNPN and CDR2 SVGIG (reference sequence). Written as DNA, the CDR3 is TGTGCCTGGAGTGTCTCCGGGCCAGGTAATGAAAAACTGTTTTTT. Translated: CAWSVSGPGNEKLFF.

The chain recombines TRBV5-8 with TRBJ2-3; the match to TRBD2 covers 11 bases. Per the germline V gene, CDR1 is SGHTS and CDR2 is YDEGEE. V lost 4 bases, J lost 2 bases, and 9 bases stayed unmatched. CDR3 length: 17 amino acids. CDR3 protein: CASSTTLLAGATDTQYF. The CDR3 nucleotides read TGTGCCAGCAGCACCACTTTACTAGCGGGGGCCACAGATACGCAGTATTTT.

The V call is TRBV19, the J call TRBJ2-1; 7 positions agree with TRBD2. Trimming took 3 bases from V and 7 from J; bases not matched to a gene: 9. CDR3 length equals 15 residues. Per the germline V gene, CDR1 is LNHDA and CDR2 is SQIVND (reference sequence). The CDR3 nucleotides are TGTGCCAGTAGTATTACACGGGAGGCGTCGAATGAGCAGTTCTTC. This gives the protein CASSITREASNEQFF. The full variable domain, its missing parts supplied by reference TRBV19 and TRBJ2-1, is DGGITQSPKYLFRKEGQNVTLSCEQNLNHDAMYWYRQDPGQGLRLIYYSQIVNDFQKGDIAEGYSVSREKKESFPLTVTSAQKNPTAFYLCASSITREASNEQFFGPGTRLTVL.

The V gene is TRBV7-9, the J gene TRBJ2-7; maybe TRBD1 (6 bases). This CDR3 contains 14 residues. V lost 5 bases and J lost 0, with 11 bases in between. Germline CDR1 SEHNR, CDR2 FQNEAQ (reference sequence). This CDR3 is CASSGTPSSYEQYF. DNA of the CDR3: TGTGCCAGCAGCGGGACACCGAGCTCCTACGAGCAGTACTTC.

The chain uses TRBV5-1 and TRBJ2-5; perhaps TRBD2 as D (5 bases). The CDR3 runs 11 residues. Trimming removed 6 bases at V and 2 bases at J, with 5 bases between. Looked up from germline, CDR1 is SGHRS and CDR2 is YFSETQ. This chain's CDR3 is CASKRQETQYF. CDR3 in DNA: TGCGCCAGCAAGCGGCAAGAGACCCAGTACTTC.

This chain uses TRBV6-1 with TRBJ2-1; no definite D call. Germline V CDR1 and CDR2: MNHNS, SASEGT. The V gene lost 2 bases and the J gene lost 2 bases, with 13 bases spanning the gap. The CDR3 has 16 amino acids. CDR3 in DNA: TGTGCCAGCAGTGAATTTCCCCCAATGACCTACAATGAGCAGTTCTTC. Protein: CASSEFPPMTYNEQFF.

This chain connects TRBV11-2 to TRBJ2-5; tentatively, D is TRBD1 (6 bases). Trimming left V 2 bases short and J 5 bases short, with 9 bases between. The CDR3 totals 13 residues. Germline CDR1 is SGHAT and CDR2 is FQNNGV. CDR3 nucleotides: TGTGCCAGCAGCTTAAACAGGGCGGAGACCCAGTACTTC. This codes for CASSLNRAETQYF.

The genes are TRBV5-1 and TRBJ2-2, with 7 bases lining up with TRBD1. The CDR3 extends over 13 amino acids. CDR1 is SGHRS, CDR2 YFSETQ, per germline. With 7 bases clipped from V and 3 bases from J, the junction kept 3 bases outside the gene matches. CDR3 amino acids: CASGQGDTGELFF. CDR3 sequence (DNA): TGCGCCAGCGGGCAGGGGGACACCGGGGAGCTGTTTTTT.

The chain is built from TRBV29-1 and TRBJ2-1; TRBD1 is a possible D gene (6 bases). The CDR3 extends over 11 amino acids. Trimming shortened V by 6 bases and J by 6 bases, and 9 bases separated the two germline ends. CDR1 SQVTM and CDR2 ANQGSEA come from the germline V gene. CDR3: CSVNRANEQFF. CDR3 bases: TGCAGCGTCAACAGGGCCAATGAGCAGTTCTTC.

The CDR3, as DNA: TGTGCCAGCAGCTCGGGACTAGCGGGGAGGGCGACCCAGTACTTC. The encoded protein is CASSSGLAGRATQYF. The chain recombines TRBV9 with TRBJ2-5, with 13 bases fitting TRBD2. Trimming at V came to 4 bases and at J to 7 bases, leaving 7 bases not matched to a gene. This CDR3 region has 15 residues. Germline V CDR1 and CDR2: SGDLS, YYNGEE.

This clone was observed once. V usage is TRBV12-5 and J usage is TRBJ2-1; TRBD1 agrees at 7 bases. The V gene's germline CDR1 is LGHNT and CDR2 FRNRAP. This CDR3 is 14 amino acids long. Trimming cost V 5 bases and J 6 bases; bases outside gene matches: 7. DNA for the CDR3: TGTGCTAGTGGTCCGAACAGGGGTAGCAATGAGCAGTTCTTC. It codes for CASGPNRGSNEQFF.

The V call is TRBV30, the J call TRBJ1-1, with unresolved D. This CDR3 has 12 amino acids. The germline V gene encodes CDR1 GTSNPN and CDR2 SVGIG (reference sequence). V was shortened by 1 base and J by 4 bases, with 7 bases between the two germline ends. The chain's CDR3 is CAWSADSTEAFF. In nucleotides, the CDR3 is TGTGCCTGGAGTGCCGATAGCACTGAAGCTTTCTTT. The full variable domain, rest sourced from reference TRBV30 and TRBJ1-1, is SQTIHQWPATLVQPVGSPLSLECTVEGTSNPNLYWYRQAAGRGLQLLFYSVGIGQISSEVPQNLSASRPQDRQFILSSKKLLLSDSGFYLCAWSADSTEAFFGQGTRLTVV.

The CDR3 DNA reads TGCGCCAGCAGCTTGGCAGGGGCTAGCGGGACCGGGGAGCTGTTTTTT. It specifies CASSLAGASGTGELFF. The chain is built from TRBV5-1 and TRBJ2-2, with 8 nucleotides matching TRBD2. Germline loops: CDR1 SGHRS, CDR2 YFSETQ. The J segment lost 5 bases and the V segment lost 0 bases, leaving 6 bases of the junction unmatched. This CDR3 has 16 residues.

The table lists this clone with a count of one. The chain combines TRBV6-1 with TRBJ2-7, with 7 nucleotides matching TRBD2. Germline-derived CDR1 and CDR2 are MNHNS and SASEGT. There are 13 residues in the CDR3. The junction had 6 bases not matched to a gene; V was cut back by 6 bases and J by 4 bases. The CDR3 DNA is TGTGCCAGCAGGGTGACGGGGGGATACGAGCAGTACTTC. Its translation is CASRVTGGYEQYF.

This clone was picked up one time. The V and J genes are TRBV29-1 and TRBJ2-7, with a possible D match to TRBD1 (5 bases). The V end lost 8 bases, the J end lost 3 bases, and 14 bases lay between the germline ends. Germline V CDR1 and CDR2: SQVTM, ANQGSEA. The CDR3 is 12 amino acids. The CDR3 spells CSMTVRNYEQYF. CDR3 DNA: TGCAGCATGACAGTCCGAAACTACGAGCAGTACTTC.

The V call is TRBV19, the J call TRBJ1-2; 10 bases are a match to TRBD1. V was clipped by 4 bases and J by 5 bases; unmatched bases: 10. The V gene's germline CDR1 is LNHDA and CDR2 SQIVND (reference sequence). The CDR3 length is 16 residues. This CDR3 is CASSNNRQGATYGYTF. As DNA, the CDR3 is TGTGCCAGTAGTAACAACCGACAGGGGGCCACGTATGGCTACACCTTC.

The chain uses TRBV5-1 and TRBJ2-3; 14 bases are a match to TRBD2. This CDR3 contains 16 residues. The germline gives CDR1 SGHRS, CDR2 YFSETQ. Trimming at V came to 0 bases and at J to 4 bases, leaving 1 base not matched to a gene. The CDR3 protein is CASSLGLAGGADTQYF. CDR3 sequence (DNA): TGCGCCAGCAGCTTGGGACTAGCGGGAGGGGCAGATACGCAGTATTTT.

This clone is a singleton in its sample. V is TRBV6-6 and J is TRBJ2-3, with 9 bases matching TRBD1. Germline CDR1 is MNHNY and CDR2 is SVGAGI (reference sequence). V trimming: 10 bases; J trimming: 4 bases; junction bases outside the gene matches: 9. The CDR3 is 14 amino acids. The DNA of the CDR3 is TGTGCCACTGCGGACAGGGGAGGTTCAGATACGCAGTATTTT. Its protein is CATADRGGSDTQYF.

The J gene is TRBJ2-3, the V gene TRBV10-3; unclear D gene. Germline assignment: CDR1 ENHRY and CDR2 SYGVKD. Trimming shortened V by 3 bases and J by 5 bases, and 9 bases separated the two germline ends. The CDR3 length is 13 residues. CDR3 sequence reads: CAISERYGDTQYF. The CDR3 DNA is TGTGCCATCAGTGAAAGGTACGGAGATACGCAGTATTTT.

The gene calls are TRBV5-8 and TRBJ1-1, with no clear D. Germline V gene lookup returns CDR1 SGHTS and CDR2 YDEGEE. The CDR3 loop spans 15 amino acids. V lost 4 bases to trimming and J lost 4 bases, with 17 bases between them. CDR3 amino acids: CASSGGVPWGTEAFF. For the CDR3, the DNA is TGTGCCAGCAGCGGTGGGGTCCCCTGGGGCACTGAAGCTTTCTTT.

This chain uses TRBV19 with TRBJ2-7; TRBD1 matches 10 bases. V dropped 5 bases and J dropped 2; count of bases not matched to a gene: 6. Germline values: CDR1 LNHDA, CDR2 SQIVND (reference sequence). There are 15 residues in the CDR3. The CDR3 is CASSRQGAVAYEQYF. The CDR3 DNA reads as TGTGCCAGTAGTCGACAGGGGGCGGTCGCCTACGAGCAGTACTTC.

Note on this clone: The sample has other DNA sequences that encode this CDR3 too. The chain couples TRBV28 to TRBJ2-5; D is undetermined. The V and J ends lost 3 bases and 4 bases respectively, with 9 bases between them. This CDR3 is 13 amino acids long. Germline loops: CDR1 MDHEN, CDR2 SYDVKM. CDR3 region: CASSLARRETQYF. In DNA, the CDR3 is TGTGCCAGCAGTTTGGCGAGGAGAGAGACCCAGTACTTC.